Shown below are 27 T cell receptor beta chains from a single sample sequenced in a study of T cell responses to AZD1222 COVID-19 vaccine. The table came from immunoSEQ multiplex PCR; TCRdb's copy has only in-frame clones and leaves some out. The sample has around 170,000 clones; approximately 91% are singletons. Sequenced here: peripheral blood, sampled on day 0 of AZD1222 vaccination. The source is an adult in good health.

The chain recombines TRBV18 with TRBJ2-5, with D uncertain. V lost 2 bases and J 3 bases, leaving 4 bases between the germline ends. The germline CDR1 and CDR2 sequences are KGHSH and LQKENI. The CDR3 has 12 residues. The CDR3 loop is CASSPTEETQYF. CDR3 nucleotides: TGTGCCAGCTCACCAACCGAAGAGACCCAGTACTTC.

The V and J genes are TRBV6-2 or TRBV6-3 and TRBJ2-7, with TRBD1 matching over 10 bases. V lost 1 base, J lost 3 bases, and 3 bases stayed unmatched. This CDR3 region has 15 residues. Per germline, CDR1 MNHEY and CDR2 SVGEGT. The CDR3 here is CASSYFGQGVYEQYF. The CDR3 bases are TGTGCCAGCAGTTACTTCGGACAGGGGGTCTACGAGCAGTACTTC.

CDR3 in amino acids: CASSTRQNGEQYF. CDR3 bases: TGTGCCAGCAGCACTAGACAGAACGGGGAGCAGTACTTC. The chain carries TRBV11-3 and TRBJ2-7; D tentatively reads TRBD1 or TRBD2 (5 bases each). CDR3 length: 13 residues. Trimming cost V 5 bases and J 7 bases, with 15 bases left between them. Per the germline V gene, CDR1 is SGHNT and CDR2 is YENEEA.

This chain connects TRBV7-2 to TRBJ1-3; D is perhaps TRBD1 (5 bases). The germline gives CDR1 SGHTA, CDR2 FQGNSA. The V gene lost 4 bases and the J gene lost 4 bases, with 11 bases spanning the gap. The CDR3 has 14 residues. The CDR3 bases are TGTGCCAGCAGCTCTCAGGGTATCGGAAACACCATATATTTT. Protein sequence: CASSSQGIGNTIYF.

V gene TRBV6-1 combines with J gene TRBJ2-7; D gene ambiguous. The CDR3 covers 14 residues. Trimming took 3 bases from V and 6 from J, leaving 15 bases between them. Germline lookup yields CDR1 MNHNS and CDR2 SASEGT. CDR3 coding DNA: TGTGCCAGCAGTGAGTTGATGAGGATCGCCGAGCAGTACTTC. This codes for CASSELMRIAEQYF.

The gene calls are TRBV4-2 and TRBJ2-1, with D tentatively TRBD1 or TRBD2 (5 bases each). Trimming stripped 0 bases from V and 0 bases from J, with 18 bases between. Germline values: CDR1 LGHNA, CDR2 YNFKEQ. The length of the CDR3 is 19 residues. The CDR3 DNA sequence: TGTGCCAGCAGCCAAGAAGGGCTCTCCGGGACCCTCTCCTACAATGAGCAGTTCTTC. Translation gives CASSQEGLSGTLSYNEQFF.

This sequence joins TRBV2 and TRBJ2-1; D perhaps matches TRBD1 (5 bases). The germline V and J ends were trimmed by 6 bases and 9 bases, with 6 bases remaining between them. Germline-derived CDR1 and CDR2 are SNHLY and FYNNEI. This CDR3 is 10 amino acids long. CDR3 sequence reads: CASRQGEQFF. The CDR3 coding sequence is TGTGCCAGCAGGCAGGGTGAGCAGTTCTTC.

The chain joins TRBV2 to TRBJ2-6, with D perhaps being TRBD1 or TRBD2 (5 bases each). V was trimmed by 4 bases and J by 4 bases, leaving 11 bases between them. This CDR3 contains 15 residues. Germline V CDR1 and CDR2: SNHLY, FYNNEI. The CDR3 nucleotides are TGTGCCAGCAGTGTTACAGGCGGGGGGGCCAACGTCCTGACTTTC. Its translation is CASSVTGGGANVLTF.

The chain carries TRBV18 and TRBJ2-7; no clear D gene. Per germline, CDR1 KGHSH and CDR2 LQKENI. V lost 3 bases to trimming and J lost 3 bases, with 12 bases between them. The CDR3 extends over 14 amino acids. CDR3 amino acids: CASSPSSVNYEQYF. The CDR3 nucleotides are TGTGCCAGCTCACCCTCGTCCGTAAACTACGAGCAGTACTTC.

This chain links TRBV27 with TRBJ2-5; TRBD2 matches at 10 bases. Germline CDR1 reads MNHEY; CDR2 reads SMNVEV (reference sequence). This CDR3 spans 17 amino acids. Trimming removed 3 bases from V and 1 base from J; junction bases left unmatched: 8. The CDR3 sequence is CASSFHLPSGGQETQYF. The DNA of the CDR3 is TGTGCCAGCAGTTTCCACCTACCTAGCGGGGGCCAAGAGACCCAGTACTTC.

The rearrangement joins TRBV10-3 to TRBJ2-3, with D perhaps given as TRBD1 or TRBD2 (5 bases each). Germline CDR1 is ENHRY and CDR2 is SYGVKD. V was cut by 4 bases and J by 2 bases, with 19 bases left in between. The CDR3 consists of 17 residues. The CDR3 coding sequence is TGTGCCATCAGTGGACGTGGGGCTCCGAGGGTCACAGATACGCAGTATTTT. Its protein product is CAISGRGAPRVTDTQYF.

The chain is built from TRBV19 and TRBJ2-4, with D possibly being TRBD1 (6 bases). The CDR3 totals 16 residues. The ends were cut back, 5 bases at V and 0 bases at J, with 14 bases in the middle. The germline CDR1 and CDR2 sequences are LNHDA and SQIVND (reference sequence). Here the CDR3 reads CASSVRTAEAKNIQYF. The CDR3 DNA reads TGTGCCAGTAGTGTAAGGACAGCTGAAGCCAAAAACATTCAGTACTTC.

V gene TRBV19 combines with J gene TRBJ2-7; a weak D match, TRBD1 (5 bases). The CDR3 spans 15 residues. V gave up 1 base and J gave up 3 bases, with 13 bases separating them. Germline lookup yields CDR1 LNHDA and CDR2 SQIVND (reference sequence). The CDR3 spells CASSIAGQGYYEQYF. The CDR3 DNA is TGTGCCAGTAGTATAGCAGGGCAGGGATACTACGAGCAGTACTTC.

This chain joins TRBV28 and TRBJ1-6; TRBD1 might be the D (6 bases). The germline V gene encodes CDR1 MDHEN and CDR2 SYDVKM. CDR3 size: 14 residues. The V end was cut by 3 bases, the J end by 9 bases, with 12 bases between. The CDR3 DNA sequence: TGTGCCAGCAGTTTTAAGGGGGTCTCTTCACCCCTCCACTTT. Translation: CASSFKGVSSPLHF.

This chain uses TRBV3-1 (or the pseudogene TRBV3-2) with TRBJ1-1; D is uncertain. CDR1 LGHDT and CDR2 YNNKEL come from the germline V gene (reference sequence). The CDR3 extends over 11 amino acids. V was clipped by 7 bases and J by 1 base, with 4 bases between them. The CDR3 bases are TGTGCCAGCACGGCGAACACTGAAGCTTTCTTT. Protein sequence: CASTANTEAFF.

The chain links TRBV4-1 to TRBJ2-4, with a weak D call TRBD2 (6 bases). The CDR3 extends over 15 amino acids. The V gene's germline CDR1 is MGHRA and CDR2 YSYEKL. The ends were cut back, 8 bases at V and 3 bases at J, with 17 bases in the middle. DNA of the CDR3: TGCGCCAGCGACCTCGGGGGAATCGGCAAAAACATTCAGTACTTC. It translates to CASDLGGIGKNIQYF.

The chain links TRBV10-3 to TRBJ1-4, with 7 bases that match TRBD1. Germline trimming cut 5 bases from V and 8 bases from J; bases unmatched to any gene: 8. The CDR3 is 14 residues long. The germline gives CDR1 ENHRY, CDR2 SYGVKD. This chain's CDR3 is CAISRGQEGEKLFF. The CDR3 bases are TGTGCCATCAGTCGCGGACAGGAGGGGGAAAAACTGTTTTTT.

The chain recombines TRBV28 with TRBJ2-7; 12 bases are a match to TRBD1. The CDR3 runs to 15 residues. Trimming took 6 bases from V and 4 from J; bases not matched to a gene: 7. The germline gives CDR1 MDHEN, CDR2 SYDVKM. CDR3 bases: TGTGCCAGCAGAGGGACAGGGGGCGTATCTTACGAGCAGTACTTC. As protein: CASRGTGGVSYEQYF.

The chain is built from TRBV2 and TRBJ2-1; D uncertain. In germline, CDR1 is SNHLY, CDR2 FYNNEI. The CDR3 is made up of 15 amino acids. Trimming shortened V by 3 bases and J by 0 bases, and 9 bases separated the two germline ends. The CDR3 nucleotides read TGTGCCAGCAGTGATATCTCCATCTCCTACAATGAGCAGTTCTTC. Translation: CASSDISISYNEQFF.

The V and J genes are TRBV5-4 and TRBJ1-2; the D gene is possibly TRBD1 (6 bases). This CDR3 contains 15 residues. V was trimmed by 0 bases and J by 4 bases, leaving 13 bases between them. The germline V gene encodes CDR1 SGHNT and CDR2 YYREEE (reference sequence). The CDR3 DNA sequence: TGTGCCAGCAGCTTGGGCGGGGGCGGCCGCTATGGCTACACCTTC. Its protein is CASSLGGGGRYGYTF. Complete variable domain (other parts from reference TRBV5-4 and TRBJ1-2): ETGVTQSPTHLIKTRGQQVTLRCSSQSGHNTVSWYQQALGQGPQFIFQYYREEENGRGNFPPRFSGLQFPNYSSELNVNALELDDSALYLCASSLGGGGRYGYTFGSGTRLTVV.

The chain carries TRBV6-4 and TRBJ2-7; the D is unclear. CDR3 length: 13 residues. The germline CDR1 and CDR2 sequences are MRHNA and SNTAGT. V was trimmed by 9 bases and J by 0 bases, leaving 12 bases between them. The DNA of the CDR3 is TGTGCCAGTAAGGCGCTACCCTCCTACGAGCAGTACTTC. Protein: CASKALPSYEQYF.

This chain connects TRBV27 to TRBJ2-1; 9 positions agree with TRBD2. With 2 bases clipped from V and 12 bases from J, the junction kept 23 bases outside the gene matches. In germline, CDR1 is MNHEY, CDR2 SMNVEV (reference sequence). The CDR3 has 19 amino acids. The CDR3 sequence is CASSLTGVWRGRAGAGQFF. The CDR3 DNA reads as TGTGCCAGCAGTTTAACGGGGGTCTGGCGCGGGAGGGCCGGGGCTGGGCAGTTCTTC.

The CDR3 protein is CASSPTRGTGRLNTEAFF. Written as DNA, the CDR3 is TGTGCCAGCTCACCCACCCGGGGTACGGGACGGCTGAACACTGAAGCTTTCTTT. The chain joins TRBV18 to TRBJ1-1, with D perhaps TRBD1 (5 bases). The ends were cut back, 3 bases at V and 0 bases at J, with 20 bases in the middle. This CDR3 has 18 residues. Germline V lookup: CDR1 KGHSH, CDR2 LQKENI. Complete variable domain (other parts from reference TRBV18 and TRBJ1-1): NAGVMQNPRHLVRRRGQEARLRCSPMKGHSHVYWYRQLPEEGLKFMVYLQKENIIDESGMPKERFSAEFPKEGPSILRIQQVVRGDSAAYFCASSPTRGTGRLNTEAFFGQGTRLTVV.

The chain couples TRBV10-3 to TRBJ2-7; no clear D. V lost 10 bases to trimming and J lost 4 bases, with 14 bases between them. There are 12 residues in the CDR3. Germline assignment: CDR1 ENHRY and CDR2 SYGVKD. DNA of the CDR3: TGTGCCACCTCCGGGCAACAATACGAGCAGTACTTC. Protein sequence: CATSGQQYEQYF.

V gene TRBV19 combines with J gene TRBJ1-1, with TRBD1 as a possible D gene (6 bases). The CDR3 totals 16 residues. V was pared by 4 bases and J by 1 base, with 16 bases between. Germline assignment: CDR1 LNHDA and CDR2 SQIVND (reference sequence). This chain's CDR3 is CASSTLVGAGNTEAFF. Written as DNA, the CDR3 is TGTGCCAGTAGTACCCTGGTGGGGGCCGGGAACACTGAAGCTTTCTTT.

The chain's CDR3 is CASPAPGGLDTQYF. The CDR3 nucleotides are TGTGCCAGCCCCGCTCCGGGGGGCCTCGATACGCAGTATTTT. This rearrangement joins TRBV6-4 to TRBJ2-3; possible D gene TRBD2, 7 bases. The length of the CDR3 is 14 residues. V was cut by 8 bases and J by 6 bases, with 18 bases left in between. Germline CDR1 MRHNA, CDR2 SNTAGT.

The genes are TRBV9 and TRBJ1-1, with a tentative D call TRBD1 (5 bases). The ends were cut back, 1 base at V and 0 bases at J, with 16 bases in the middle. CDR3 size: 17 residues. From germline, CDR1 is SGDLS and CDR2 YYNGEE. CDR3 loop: CASSVYGAQGLNTEAFF. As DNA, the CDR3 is TGTGCCAGCAGCGTATATGGCGCGCAGGGCCTGAACACTGAAGCTTTCTTT.